This T cell receptor beta chain derives from a study of blood T cell repertoires in COVID-19. Germline V lookup: CDR1 LNHDA, CDR2 SQIVND (reference sequence). V trimming: 3 bases; J trimming: 0 bases; junction bases outside the gene matches: 5. The CDR3 consists of 16 residues. Sequenced by immunoSEQ multiplex PCR; TCRdb stores in-frame clones only, minus some. This sample carries approximately 200,000 clones, less than 85% of them seen once, and the ten largest clones take around 20%. The chain recombines TRBV19 with TRBJ2-1; 7 nucleotides align to TRBD2. The TCR was taken from a man between 35 and 55 years old who had recovered from COVID-19. The sequenced material came from PBMCs or T cells enriched from blood (not recorded which). In nucleotides, the CDR3 is TGTGCCAGTAGTATTCTTCGGACTAGCTCCTACAATGAGCAGTTCTTC. Protein: CASSILRTSSYNEQFF.